This T cell receptor (beta chain) emerged from a study of T cell responses to AZD1222 COVID-19 vaccine. At the level of the study: Investigators merged groups given second doses at roughly 4 or roughly 12 weeks.

The germline V gene encodes CDR1 MNHEY and CDR2 SVGAGI. Germline trimming cut 11 bases from V and 0 bases from J; bases unmatched to any gene: 7. This CDR3 spans 13 amino acids. Data came from immunoSEQ multiplex PCR; TCRdb stores just in-frame clones and leaves some out. In the table there are 120,000 or so clones, 80% to 90% of which are singletons. Concerning this clone itself: The antigen is unknown.

General study points: Across the whole spike, CD4 TCRs peaked at regions 160-218 and 743-854. Rises in breadth and depth of Spike-specific TCRs came after two AZD1222 doses.

V usage is TRBV6-5 and J usage is TRBJ2-7; 7 bases are a match to TRBD1. The sequencing here drew on peripheral blood, taken on day 0 of AZD1222 vaccination. This receptor was obtained from an adult in good health. CDR3 DNA: TGTGCCGGGGGACAGCCGAGCTCCTACGAGCAGTACTTC. This codes for CAGGQPSSYEQYF.